The 27 T cell receptor beta chains below all came from one sample that was sequenced in a study of blood T cell repertoires in COVID-19. The protocol was immunoSEQ multiplex PCR, while the TCRdb copy is restricted to in-frame clones and leaves out a portion. This table holds hundreds of thousands of clones, 88% found once. Sequencing was done on a sample of PBMCs or T cells enriched from blood (not recorded which). Receptors were obtained from a woman aged 55-69 years in a cohort exposed to, infected with or recovered from COVID-19 (not recorded which).

The rearrangement uses TRBV5-4 and TRBJ1-1; D call uncertain. The germline gives CDR1 SGHNT, CDR2 YYREEE (reference sequence). V lost 4 bases and J 2 bases, leaving 12 bases between the germline ends. This CDR3 has 14 amino acids. CDR3 sequence reads: CASSPPGANTEAFF. The CDR3 DNA sequence: TGTGCCAGCAGCCCGCCGGGAGCCAACACTGAAGCTTTCTTT.

The chain carries TRBV7-2 and TRBJ2-1, with 7 bases aligning to TRBD1. This CDR3 is built from 16 residues. Trimming at V came to 5 bases and at J to 0 bases, leaving 7 bases not matched to a gene. Germline V gene sequence: CDR1 SGHTA, CDR2 FQGNSA. CDR3 DNA sequence: TGTGCCAGCAGCCATCAGACAGGGCGCTCCTACAATGAGCAGTTCTTC. It specifies CASSHQTGRSYNEQFF.

In DNA, the CDR3 is TGTGCCAGCAGTTCCTGGGGACAGACGATCAATGAGCAGTTCTTC. It translates to CASSSWGQTINEQFF. The chain is built from TRBV6-5 and TRBJ2-1; TRBD1 aligns across 7 bases. CDR3 length: 15 residues. CDR1 MNHEY and CDR2 SVGAGI come from the germline V gene. The J segment lost 6 bases and the V segment lost 4 bases, leaving 9 bases of the junction unmatched.

The chain uses TRBV19 and TRBJ2-7; D gene uncertain. CDR1 is LNHDA, CDR2 SQIVND, per germline (reference sequence). V gave up 3 bases and J gave up 2 bases, with 11 bases separating them. The CDR3 loop spans 14 amino acids. The chain's CDR3 is CASSINSPAYEQYF. The CDR3 DNA sequence: TGTGCCAGTAGTATCAACAGTCCCGCCTACGAGCAGTACTTC.

The rearrangement links TRBV4-2 to TRBJ2-3; 14 nucleotides match TRBD2. This CDR3 spans 17 amino acids. From germline, CDR1 is LGHNA and CDR2 YNFKEQ. Germline trimming cut 1 base from V and 8 bases from J; bases unmatched to any gene: 8. Here the CDR3 reads CASSQVGTSGSGATQYF. For the CDR3, the DNA is TGTGCCAGCAGCCAAGTGGGGACTAGCGGGAGTGGGGCTACGCAGTATTTT.

The chain carries TRBV21-1 and TRBJ1-2. TRBV21-1 is labeled a pseudogene. The CDR3 is made up of 12 amino acids. The CDR3 loop is CASPNNSYGYTF. In DNA form, the CDR3 reads TGTGCCAGCCCAAATAACTCCTATGGCTACACCTTC.

Only a few counts were recorded for this clone. CDR3 bases: TGTGCCAGCAGATTACTAGCGGGAGGAGCGAATACGCAGTATTTT. Its protein product is CASRLLAGGANTQYF. This chain uses TRBV27 with TRBJ2-3; 12 positions match TRBD2. Germline V gives CDR1 MNHEY, CDR2 SMNVEV (reference sequence). V gave up 6 bases and J gave up 7 bases; unmatched junction bases: 8. This CDR3 is 15 amino acids long.

The chain uses TRBV6-5 and TRBJ2-2, with TRBD1 matching 10 bases. CDR1 is MNHEY and CDR2 is SVGAGI in the germline V gene. With 6 bases clipped from V and 0 bases from J, the junction kept 1 base outside the gene matches. The CDR3 totals 15 residues. The CDR3 bases are TGTGCCAGCAGGGACAGGGGGTCGAACACCGGGGAGCTGTTTTTT. This encodes CASRDRGSNTGELFF.

This CDR3 reads CASWTGLDNEQFF. The CDR3 nucleotides are TGTGCCAGCTGGACAGGGCTTGACAATGAGCAGTTCTTC. V and J are TRBV28 and TRBJ2-1, with 8 bases that match TRBD1. The V and J ends lost 8 bases and 5 bases, in that order; junction bases with no gene match: 5. Germline CDR1 MDHEN, CDR2 SYDVKM. The CDR3 has 13 residues.

The chain carries TRBV18 and TRBJ1-1; TRBD1 matches at 8 bases. The CDR3 runs to 16 residues. Trimming removed 3 bases from V and 2 bases from J; junction bases left unmatched: 8. The germline V gene has CDR1 KGHSH and CDR2 LQKENI. The CDR3 protein is CASSPAVTGANTEAFF. The CDR3 coding sequence is TGTGCCAGCTCACCGGCCGTGACAGGGGCCAACACTGAAGCTTTCTTT. The entire variable domain, with the rest obtained from reference TRBV18 and TRBJ1-1, is as follows: NAGVMQNPRHLVRRRGQEARLRCSPMKGHSHVYWYRQLPEEGLKFMVYLQKENIIDESGMPKERFSAEFPKEGPSILRIQQVVRGDSAAYFCASSPAVTGANTEAFFGQGTRLTVV.

The rearrangement links TRBV19 to TRBJ2-3, with a possible D match to TRBD1 (5 bases). Germline CDR1 LNHDA, CDR2 SQIVND (reference sequence). V was shortened by 3 bases and J by 2 bases, with 15 bases between the two germline ends. The CDR3 consists of 16 residues. DNA for the CDR3: TGTGCCAGTAGTATCCAGCCTCAGGGAAACACAGATACGCAGTATTTT. It translates to CASSIQPQGNTDTQYF.

Worth noting for this clone: The germline gene is not matched at one end of the junction; a read error may be the cause. The gene calls are TRBV15 and TRBJ1-5, with D unresolved. Germline CDR1 reads LNHNV; CDR2 reads YYDKDF (reference sequence). The CDR3 sequence is 15 residues long. This chain's CDR3 is CATRRDRQANQPQHF. The CDR3, as DNA: TGTGCCACCAGGAGAGATAGGCAGGCCAATCAGCCCCAGCATTTT.

This chain connects TRBV27 to TRBJ1-6; D is uncertain. V lost 3 bases to trimming and J lost 6 bases, with 12 bases between them. In germline, CDR1 is MNHEY, CDR2 SMNVEV (reference sequence). The CDR3 covers 15 residues. The CDR3 spells CASSFDPGFNSPLHF. The CDR3 DNA reads as TGTGCCAGCAGTTTCGACCCGGGATTTAATTCACCCCTCCACTTT.

The table lists this clone with a count of one. The chain has TRBV10-3 and TRBJ2-7; D unresolved. CDR1 and CDR2 (germline): ENHRY, SYGVKD. The length of the CDR3 is 15 residues. V lost 7 bases and J lost 3, with 19 bases in between. CDR3 nucleotides: TGTGCCATCATGAGTGGAGAGGAAGTTCACTACGAGCAGTACTTC. It yields the protein CAIMSGEEVHYEQYF.

The chain is built from TRBV19 and TRBJ2-1, with TRBD2 as a possible D gene (5 bases). Trimming removed 5 bases at V and 0 bases at J, with 8 bases between. The CDR3 is 14 amino acids. Germline lookup yields CDR1 LNHDA and CDR2 SQIVND (reference sequence). The CDR3 protein is CASSDYSSYNEQFF. The CDR3 DNA sequence: TGTGCCAGTAGTGACTATAGCTCCTACAATGAGCAGTTCTTC.

This chain joins TRBV7-8 and TRBJ2-7, with TRBD2 identical over 8 bases. V lost 1 base and J lost 5; bases outside the gene matches: 13. Germline V lookup: CDR1 SGHVS, CDR2 FQNEAQ. The CDR3 is 17 amino acids. Here the CDR3 DNA reads TGTGCCAGCAGCTTAGTTGTGGCGGGAGGCCAGGAGGACGAGCAGTACTTC. Amino acid sequence: CASSLVVAGGQEDEQYF.

The V and J genes are TRBV28 and TRBJ2-5; D may be TRBD2 (6 bases). Germline V gene data show CDR1 as MDHEN and CDR2 as SYDVKM. The CDR3 runs 11 residues. Trimming removed 8 bases at V and 7 bases at J, with 11 bases between. CDR3 sequence reads: CASAPRGTQYF. The CDR3 DNA sequence: TGTGCCAGCGCCCCGCGGGGGACCCAGTACTTC.

The chain links TRBV9 to TRBJ2-3; D possibly corresponds to TRBD2 (5 bases). Germline V gene lookup returns CDR1 SGDLS and CDR2 YYNGEE. Trimming removed 1 base at V and 8 bases at J, with 17 bases between. The CDR3 extends over 15 amino acids. CDR3 nucleotide sequence: TGTGCCAGCAGCGTACTTTCCGACACACGGGGTACGCAGTATTTT. Translation: CASSVLSDTRGTQYF.

This sequence joins TRBV15 and TRBJ2-3; TRBD2 matches at 13 bases. This CDR3 is built from 20 residues. Per germline, CDR1 LNHNV and CDR2 YYDKDF (reference sequence). Trimming cost V 4 bases and J 1 base; bases outside gene matches: 14. CDR3 in DNA: TGTGCCACCAGCACTCTGAGCGGACTAGCGGGAGTGTCGCGCACAGATACGCAGTATTTT. It specifies CATSTLSGLAGVSRTDTQYF. Supplemented by reference TRBV15 and TRBJ2-3, the full variable domain reads DAMVIQNPRYQVTQFGKPVTLSCSQTLNHNVMYWYQQKSSQAPKLLFHYYDKDFNNEADTPDNFQSRRPNTSFCFLDIRSPGLGDTAMYLCATSTLSGLAGVSRTDTQYFGPGTRLTVL.

The rearrangement joins TRBV7-3 to TRBJ2-3; D gene uncertain. Germline V gene sequence: CDR1 SGHTA, CDR2 FQGTGA. The CDR3 totals 15 residues. Between the trimmed V and J ends, which lost 2 bases and 1 base, there was a span of 10 bases. The CDR3 DNA is TGTGCCAGCAGCTTAGCCCCCCTAGGCACAGATACGCAGTATTTT. Amino acid sequence: CASSLAPLGTDTQYF.

This chain joins TRBV27 and TRBJ2-7; D may be TRBD2 (6 bases). The V gene lost 5 bases and the J gene lost 6 bases, with 14 bases spanning the gap. CDR1 and CDR2 (germline): MNHEY, SMNVEV (reference sequence). The CDR3 is 13 amino acids. The CDR3 region is CASSGGMVREQYF. The CDR3 nucleotides are TGTGCCAGCAGTGGAGGGATGGTTCGCGAGCAGTACTTC.

The rearrangement links TRBV4-1 to TRBJ1-5; unclear D gene. Germline assignment: CDR1 MGHRA and CDR2 YSYEKL. CDR3 size: 15 residues. Trimming cost V 2 bases and J 2 bases, with 10 bases left between them. This CDR3 is CASSQPDGGNQPQHF. CDR3 in DNA: TGCGCCAGCAGCCAACCGGACGGGGGCAATCAGCCCCAGCATTTT.

This chain links TRBV7-2 with TRBJ1-2; D is possibly TRBD1 (6 bases). The germline V gene encodes CDR1 SGHTA and CDR2 FQGNSA. The V gene lost 4 bases and the J gene lost 7 bases, with 19 bases spanning the gap. CDR3 size: 15 residues. CDR3 in amino acids: CASSSGGQSYRGYTF. CDR3 in DNA: TGTGCCAGCAGCTCAGGTGGACAGTCCTATCGTGGCTACACCTTC.

V is TRBV5-4 and J is TRBJ1-2, with D maybe TRBD1 (6 bases). The CDR3 loop spans 15 amino acids. Germline CDR1 is SGHNT and CDR2 is YYREEE (reference sequence). Trimming removed 0 bases at V and 2 bases at J, with 11 bases between. CDR3 in amino acids: CASSLEGHRNYGYTF. The CDR3 nucleotides are TGTGCCAGCAGCTTGGAGGGACACAGAAACTATGGCTACACCTTC.

The chain couples TRBV5-1 to TRBJ1-1; 9 bases line up with TRBD1. CDR3 size: 14 residues. Germline V gene sequence: CDR1 SGHRS, CDR2 YFSETQ. Trimming took 6 bases from V and 5 from J; bases not matched to a gene: 8. CDR3 sequence (DNA): TGCGCCAGCAACCTGGGGACAGGGCCGACTGAAGCTTTCTTT. Residues: CASNLGTGPTEAFF.

The chain recombines TRBV2 with TRBJ2-1, with 7 bases lining up with TRBD2. V lost 8 bases, J lost 3 bases, and 7 bases stayed unmatched. The germline CDR1 and CDR2 sequences are SNHLY and FYNNEI. The CDR3 loop spans 14 amino acids. The CDR3 DNA reads as TGTGCCAGCGGGGGGGACGGATACTACAATGAGCAGTTCTTC. This encodes CASGGDGYYNEQFF.

The V call is TRBV7-2, the J call TRBJ2-7; 9 nucleotides align to TRBD1. The V and J ends lost 4 bases and 3 bases, in that order; junction bases with no gene match: 7. The CDR3 is 15 amino acids. CDR1 SGHTA and CDR2 FQGNSA come from the germline V gene. CDR3 protein: CASSSTGTGRYEQYF. Here the CDR3 DNA reads TGTGCCAGCAGCTCGACCGGGACAGGGCGCTACGAGCAGTACTTC.